This T cell receptor (beta chain) is drawn from a study of CD4+ T cells in melanoma. Generated by immunoSEQ multiplex PCR, the TCRdb table keeps only in-frame clones and is missing some. The sample lists about 140,000 clones; approximately 91% were seen once. This CDR3 contains 13 residues. Germline values: CDR1 SGHTA, CDR2 FQGNSA. V was pared by 7 bases and J by 6 bases, with 15 bases between. The source is a human donor with melanoma. The chain carries TRBV7-2 and TRBJ1-1; D remains ambiguous. The CDR3 DNA is TGTGCCAGCACCATGACGGGTTTTTCTGAAGCTTTCTTT. It translates to CASTMTGFSEAFF.